This passage covers 2 T cell receptor beta chains from one sample sequenced in a study of T cells in Graves' hyperthyroidism and ophthalmopathy (dated by TCRdb to the late 2010s). The library was made by multiplex PCR. TCRdb shows the sequencer as Illumina HiSeq 2000. The TCR beta CDR3 regions were amplified from RNA transcripts. The first round of RT-PCR for the TCR CDR3 was performed with the HTBI primer set and the Qiagen OneStep RT-PCR kit. The raw public data were reprocessed by TCRdb itself: fastp quality trimming at Q25, MiXCR clonotype calling, in-frame beta chains only. Each record represents a unique CDR3 protein, reported with the most common genes and DNA among its rows. Recorded for this sample are about 500,000 distinct CDR3 sequences; 16% of them occurred a single time. The ten largest clones take up 15% to 20% of the sample. Sequencing was performed on blood. The source of these receptors is a woman between 18 and 29 years old with Graves' hyperthyroidism.

This clonotype showed up just a few times. The CDR3, as DNA: TGTGCCAGCAGCTCGCCTGGACCCGGGAGGGAGCTGTTTTTT. Protein sequence: CASSSPGPGRELFF. This sequence joins TRBV7-8 and TRBJ2-2; D may be TRBD2 (5 bases). The ends were cut back, 4 bases at V and 9 bases at J, with 15 bases in the middle. This CDR3 is built from 14 residues. Germline CDR1 is SGHVS and CDR2 is FQNEAQ.

This rearrangement joins TRBV25-1 to TRBJ1-2, with TRBD1 matching 8 bases. This CDR3 region has 15 residues. The V and J ends lost 5 bases and 1 base, in that order; junction bases with no gene match: 6. The germline V gene encodes CDR1 MGHDK and CDR2 SYGVNS. The CDR3 reads CASSPWTGNNYGYTF. The CDR3 DNA reads as TGTGCCAGCAGTCCCTGGACAGGGAATAACTATGGCTACACCTTC.